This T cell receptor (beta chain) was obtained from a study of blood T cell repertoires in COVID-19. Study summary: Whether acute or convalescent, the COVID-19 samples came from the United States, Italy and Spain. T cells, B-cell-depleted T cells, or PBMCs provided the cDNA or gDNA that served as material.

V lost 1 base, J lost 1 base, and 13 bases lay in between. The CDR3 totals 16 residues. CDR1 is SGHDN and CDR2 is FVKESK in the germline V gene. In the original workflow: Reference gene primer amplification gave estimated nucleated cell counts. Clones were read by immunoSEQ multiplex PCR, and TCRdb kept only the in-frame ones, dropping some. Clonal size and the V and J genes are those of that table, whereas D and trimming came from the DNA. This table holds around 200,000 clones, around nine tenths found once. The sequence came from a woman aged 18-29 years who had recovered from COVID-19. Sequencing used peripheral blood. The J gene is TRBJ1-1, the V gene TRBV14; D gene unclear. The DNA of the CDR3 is TGTGCCAGCAGCCAAGTCTCGGGGTTTGGGAACACTGAAGCTTTCTTT. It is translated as CASSQVSGFGNTEAFF.